Below, 4 T cell receptor beta chains from the same sample are listed, as sequenced in a study of shared clonotypes between healthy human individuals. As defined, naive CD8 cells were CD45RO-negative and positively selected for CCR7, with terminally differentiated effector memory CD45RA+ cells excluded. TCRdb's table, derived via immunoSEQ multiplex PCR, lists solely in-frame clones and lacks some. The sample consists of about 2 million clones, roughly 94% of them appearing once. Sequenced input: naive CD8+ T cells sorted from blood. These receptors came from a man aged 18 to 35 in good health.

The chain uses TRBV30 and TRBJ1-2, with D perhaps matching TRBD1 (6 bases). Trimming stripped 0 bases from V and 8 bases from J, with 16 bases between. Germline V lookup: CDR1 GTSNPN, CDR2 SVGIG (reference sequence). The CDR3 covers 14 residues. The CDR3 DNA is TGTGCCTGGAGTGTGGTCGGGGGCGAGGGCGGCTACACCTTC. Residues: CAWSVVGGEGGYTF.

The genes are TRBV21-1 and TRBJ1-2; the table's D call TRBD1 went unverified against the DNA. TRBV21-1 is a pseudogene. This CDR3 comprises 18 residues. The CDR3 DNA reads TGTGCCAGCAGCAAGTACCGGGACAGGAGAAGTAGTCGCTATGGCTACACCTTC. Translated: CASSKYRDRRSSRYGYTF.

The chain has TRBV7-2 and TRBJ2-1, with 7 positions matching TRBD1. This CDR3 has 14 amino acids. Trimming took 4 bases from V and 6 from J; bases not matched to a gene: 6. Germline-derived CDR1 and CDR2 are SGHTA and FQGNSA. The DNA for the CDR3 is TGTGCCAGCAGCTCCCAGGGGGTTGGCAATGAGCAGTTCTTC. It yields the protein CASSSQGVGNEQFF. The variable domain in full, completed from reference TRBV7-2 and TRBJ2-1, reads GAGVSQSPSNKVTEKGKDVELRCDPISGHTALYWYRQSLGQGLEFLIYFQGNSAPDKSGLPSDRFSAERTGGSVSTLTIQRTQQEDSAVYLCASSSQGVGNEQFFGPGTRLTVL.

The chain links TRBV4-1 to TRBJ2-3; weak D call: TRBD1 (5 bases). Trimming cost V 3 bases and J 5 bases, with 12 bases left between them. Germline V gene lookup returns CDR1 MGHRA and CDR2 YSYEKL. This CDR3 spans 14 amino acids. In DNA, the CDR3 is TGCGCCAGCAGCCAGACTGGGGCCCTAGATACGCAGTATTTT. Translating it yields CASSQTGALDTQYF.